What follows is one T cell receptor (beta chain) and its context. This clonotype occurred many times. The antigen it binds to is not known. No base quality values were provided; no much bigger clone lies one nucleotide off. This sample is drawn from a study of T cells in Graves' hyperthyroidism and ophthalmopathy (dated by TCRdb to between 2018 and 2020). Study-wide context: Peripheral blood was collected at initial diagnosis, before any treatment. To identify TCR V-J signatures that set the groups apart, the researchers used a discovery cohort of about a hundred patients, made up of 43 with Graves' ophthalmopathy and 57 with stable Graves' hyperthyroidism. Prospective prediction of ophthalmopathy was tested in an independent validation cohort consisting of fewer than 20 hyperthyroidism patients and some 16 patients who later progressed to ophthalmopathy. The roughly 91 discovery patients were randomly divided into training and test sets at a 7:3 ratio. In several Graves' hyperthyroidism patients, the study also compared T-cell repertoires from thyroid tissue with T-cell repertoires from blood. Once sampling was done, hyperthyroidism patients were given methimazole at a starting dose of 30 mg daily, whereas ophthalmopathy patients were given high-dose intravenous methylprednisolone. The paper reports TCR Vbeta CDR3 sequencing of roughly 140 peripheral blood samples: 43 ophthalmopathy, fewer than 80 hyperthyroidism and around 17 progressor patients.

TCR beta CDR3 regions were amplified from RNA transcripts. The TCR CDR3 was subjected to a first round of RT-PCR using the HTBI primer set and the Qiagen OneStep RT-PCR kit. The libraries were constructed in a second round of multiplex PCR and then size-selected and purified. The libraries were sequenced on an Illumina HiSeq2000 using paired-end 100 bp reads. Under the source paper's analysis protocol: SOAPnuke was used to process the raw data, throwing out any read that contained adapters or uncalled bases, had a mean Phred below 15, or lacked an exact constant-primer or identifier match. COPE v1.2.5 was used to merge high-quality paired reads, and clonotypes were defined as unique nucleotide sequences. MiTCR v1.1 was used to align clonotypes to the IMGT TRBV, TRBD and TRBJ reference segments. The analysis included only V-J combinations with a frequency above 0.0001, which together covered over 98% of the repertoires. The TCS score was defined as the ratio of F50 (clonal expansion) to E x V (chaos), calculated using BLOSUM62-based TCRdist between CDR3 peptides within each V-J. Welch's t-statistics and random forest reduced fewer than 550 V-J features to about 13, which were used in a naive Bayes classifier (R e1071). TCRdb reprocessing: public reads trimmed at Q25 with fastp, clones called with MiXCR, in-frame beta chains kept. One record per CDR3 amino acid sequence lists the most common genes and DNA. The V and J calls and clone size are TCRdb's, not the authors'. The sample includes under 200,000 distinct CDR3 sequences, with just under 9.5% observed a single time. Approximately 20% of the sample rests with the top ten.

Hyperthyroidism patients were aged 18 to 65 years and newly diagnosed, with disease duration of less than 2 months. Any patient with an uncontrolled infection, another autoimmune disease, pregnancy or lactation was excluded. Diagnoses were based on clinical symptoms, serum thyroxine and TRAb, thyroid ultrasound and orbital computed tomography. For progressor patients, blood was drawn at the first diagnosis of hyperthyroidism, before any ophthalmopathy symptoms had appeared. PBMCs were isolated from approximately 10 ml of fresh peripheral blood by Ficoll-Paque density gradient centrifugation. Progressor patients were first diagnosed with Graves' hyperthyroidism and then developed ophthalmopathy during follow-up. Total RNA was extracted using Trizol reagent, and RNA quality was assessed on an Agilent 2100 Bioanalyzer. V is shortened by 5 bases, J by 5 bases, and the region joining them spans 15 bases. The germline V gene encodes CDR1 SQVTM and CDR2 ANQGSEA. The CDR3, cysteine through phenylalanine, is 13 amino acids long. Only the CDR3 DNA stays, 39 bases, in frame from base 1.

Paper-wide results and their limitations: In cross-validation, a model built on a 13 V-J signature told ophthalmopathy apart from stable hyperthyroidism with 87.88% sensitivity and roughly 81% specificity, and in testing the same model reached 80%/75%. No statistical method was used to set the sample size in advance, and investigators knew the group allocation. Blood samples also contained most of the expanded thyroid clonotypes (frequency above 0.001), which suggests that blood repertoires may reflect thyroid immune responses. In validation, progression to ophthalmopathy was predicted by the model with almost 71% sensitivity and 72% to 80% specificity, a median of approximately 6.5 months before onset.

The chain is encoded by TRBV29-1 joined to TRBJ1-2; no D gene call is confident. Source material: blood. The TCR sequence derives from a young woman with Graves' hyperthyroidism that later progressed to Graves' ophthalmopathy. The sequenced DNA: TGCAGCGTTACGCCGAGCGATACATATGGCTACACCTTC. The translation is CSVTPSDTYGYTF.